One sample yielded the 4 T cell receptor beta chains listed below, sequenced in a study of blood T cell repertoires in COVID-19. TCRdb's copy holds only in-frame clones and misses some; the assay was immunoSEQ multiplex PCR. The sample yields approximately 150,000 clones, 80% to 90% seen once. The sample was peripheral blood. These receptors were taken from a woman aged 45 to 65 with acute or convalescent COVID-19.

The CDR3 nucleotides are TGTGCCACCGACAGGCTAGCTAACTATGGCTACACCTTC. As protein: CATDRLANYGYTF. The chain uses TRBV6-5 and TRBJ1-2; TRBD1 might be the D (6 bases). Per the germline V gene, CDR1 is MNHEY and CDR2 is SVGAGI. The CDR3 covers 13 residues. Trimming left V 10 bases short and J 0 bases short, with 12 bases between.

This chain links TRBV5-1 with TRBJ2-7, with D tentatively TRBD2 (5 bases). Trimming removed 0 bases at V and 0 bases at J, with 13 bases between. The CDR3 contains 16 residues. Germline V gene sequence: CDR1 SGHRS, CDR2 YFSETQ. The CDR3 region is CASSLAPSRSSYEQYF. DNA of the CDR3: TGCGCCAGCAGCTTGGCCCCTAGCAGGAGCTCCTACGAGCAGTACTTC.

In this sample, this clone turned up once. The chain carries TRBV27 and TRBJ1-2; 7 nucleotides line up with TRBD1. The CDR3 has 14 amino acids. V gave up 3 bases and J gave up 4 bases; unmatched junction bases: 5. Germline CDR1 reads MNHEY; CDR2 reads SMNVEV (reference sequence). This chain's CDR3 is CASSLGGQIYGYTF. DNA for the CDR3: TGTGCCAGCAGTTTGGGGGGACAGATCTATGGCTACACCTTC.

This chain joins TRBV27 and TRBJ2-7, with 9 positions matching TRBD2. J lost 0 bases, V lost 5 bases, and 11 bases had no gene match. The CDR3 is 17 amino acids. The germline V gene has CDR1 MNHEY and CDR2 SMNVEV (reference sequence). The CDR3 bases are TGTGCCAGCAGTCCATACCAACTTAGCGGGGGCTCCTACGAGCAGTACTTC. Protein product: CASSPYQLSGGSYEQYF.